This TCR beta chain was observed in a study of blood T cell repertoires in COVID-19 (dated by TCRdb to 2018 to 2020). For the study in its entirety: Samples covering the acute and convalescent phases of COVID-19 were provided by collaborators in the United States, Italy and Spain. The prospective study material was composed of cDNA or gDNA derived from T cells, B-cell-depleted T cells, or PBMCs. Deeply sampled blood TCRbeta repertoires from subjects exposed to, actively infected with, or recovered from COVID-19 were included in the dataset. The repertoires were released in a freely available public database intended as a resource for research on the immune response to SARS-CoV-2. The samples were drawn from two sources: the first 160 participants of the ongoing ImmuneRACE study, and 950 to 1,500 subjects contributed by 6 global collaborators. A de-identified subject ID, COVID-19 status, age in years and sex were almost always included in the sample metadata. Where HLA class I and class II types were available, the types were taken from metadata supplied by the sample provider, not from assay-based typing.

Overall study results and their limits: The amount of clinical and demographic metadata varied by source and participant and was provided uncurated.

V is cut by 6 bases and J by 3 bases, and the space between the germline ends is 15 bases. CDR1 and CDR2, looked up from the germline V gene, are MNHEY and SVGAGI. CDR3 length: 15 amino acids, cysteine to phenylalanine. Only CDR3 DNA remains: 45 bases, in frame from the first base. The immunoSEQ Assay, a bias-controlled multiplex PCR, was used to amplify TCRbeta CDR3 regions from genomic DNA. The authors' pipeline ran thus. Nucleated cell counts per sample were estimated from amplification of reference gene primers within the assay. Sequence reads were collapsed and filtered to measure the absolute abundance of every unique TCRbeta CDR3 rearrangement. For each sample, productive Simpson clonality was calculated as the square root of Simpson's diversity index across productive rearrangements. TCRdb took over this immuneACCESS table, retaining in-frame rearrangements with V and J assigned. Such tables are incomplete; in checked studies, under half of the missing clones stem from an unresolved V gene, and the remainder is unexplained. V, J and clone size are those of that table, while D and trimming were read from the DNA. In this sample the table shows around 200,000 clones, around four fifths of which occur a single time. In total, the top ten clones hold 14% of the sample.

Of note for this clone: Its target antigen remains unknown. No base quality information exists; no much larger clone differs at one position.

One collaborating source in Seattle enrolled patients while the patients were actively infected and followed the patients over time throughout the course of disease. Each collaborating institution followed its own protocols to collect whole blood in K2EDTA tubes. For TCRbeta analysis, collaborators shipped samples as frozen whole blood, isolated PBMCs, or DNA extracted from either of those sample types. What was sequenced was peripheral blood. The sequence is built from TRBV6-5 and TRBJ1-5; TRBD1 might be the D gene, on 6 matching bases. The source of this sequence is a woman aged 65 to 85 with COVID-19, enrolled during active disease. For the CDR3, the sequence is CASRPTGTLNQPQHF. The sequenced DNA is TGTGCCAGCAGACCAACAGGGACCCTCAATCAGCCCCAGCATTTT.